This T cell receptor (beta chain) is from a study of CD8 T cells in ankylosing spondylitis. Findings and limits, study-wide: A motif in TCR beta, a set of under ten highly homologous variants, appeared characteristic of ankylosing spondylitis blood. Clones linked to disease were reported to show significant enrichment in matched ankylosing spondylitis synovial fluid.

Trimming took 8 bases from V and 5 from J, leaving 15 bases between them. Germline CDR1 is MNHNS and CDR2 is SASEGT. The CDR3 runs to 14 residues. This clonotype came up many times. What it binds is not known. For TCR beta, libraries came from quantitative 5'-RACE with molecular barcodes. From the 5' RACE reads, TCRdb called clonotypes with MiXCR, one entry per CDR3 protein. The sample lists 130,000 or so distinct CDR3 sequences, over 6.5% occurring once. What was sequenced was blood, either unsorted or a sorted T cell fraction (not recorded which). This TCR was sampled from a male donor with ankylosing spondylitis or in good health (not recorded which). The chain employs TRBV6-1 and TRBJ2-2; maybe TRBD2 (5 bases). The CDR3 sequence is CASQLTGGTGELFF. CDR3 nucleotides: TGTGCCAGCCAATTAACCGGAGGAACCGGGGAGCTGTTTTTT.